The present TCR beta chain was sequenced within a study of cytomegalovirus exposure and HLA in healthy donors. General observations from the study: With high specificity and sensitivity, the classifier reportedly diagnosed cytomegalovirus status.

The donors (healthy individuals) were bone marrow donors. CDR1 SNHLY and CDR2 FYNNEI come from the germline V gene. This CDR3 comprises 15 residues. Turning to this clone: Its antigen remains unidentified.

The PCR contained 60 Vbeta and 13 Jbeta primers. Profiling relied on immunoSEQ multiplex PCR, and the TCRdb table lists in-frame clones only, not all of them. The sample carries around 200,000 clones, 84% recorded once. The chain links TRBV2 to TRBJ2-5; D remains unclear. The assigned J gene may be wrong: the sequence end matches TRBJ2-7 better. This receptor was obtained from a woman aged 50 to 60 in good health and CMV-seropositive. Sequenced material: PBMCs. The CDR3 DNA is TGTGCCAGCAGTTGGGCTCAAGGATTGGGTGCCGAGCAGTACTTC. Translation: CASSWAQGLGAEQYF.